Listed here are 22 T cell receptor beta chains from one sample, sequenced in a study of shared clonotypes between healthy human individuals. TCRdb's table, derived via immunoSEQ multiplex PCR, lists solely in-frame clones and lacks some. The sample lists about 2.4 million clones, about 92% occurring once. The specimen was naive CD4+ T cells sorted from blood. Subset specified: CD45RA+ positively selected. All receptors come from a man between 18 and 29 years old in good health.

As to this clone: Other DNA sequences in the same sample also yield this CDR3. The V and J genes are TRBV7-9 and TRBJ2-3; D may be TRBD2 (5 bases). The CDR3 contains 13 residues. V was pared by 0 bases and J by 4 bases, with 5 bases between. Per germline, CDR1 SEHNR and CDR2 FQNEAQ (reference sequence). CDR3 sequence (DNA): TGTGCCAGCAGCTTAGCCGGGGCAGATACGCAGTATTTT. This sequence encodes CASSLAGADTQYF.

V usage is TRBV6-5 and J usage is TRBJ2-2, with D perhaps matching TRBD2 (6 bases). The V gene's germline CDR1 is MNHEY and CDR2 SVGAGI. The CDR3 contains 15 residues. The germline V and J ends were trimmed by 5 bases and 6 bases, with 16 bases remaining between them. CDR3 sequence reads: CASSPGLAYAGELFF. CDR3 coding DNA: TGTGCCAGCAGTCCTGGGCTAGCGTATGCCGGGGAGCTGTTTTTT.

The chain joins TRBV5-1 to TRBJ2-2; unclear D gene. This CDR3 comprises 14 residues. Germline assignment: CDR1 SGHRS and CDR2 YFSETQ. V shed 9 bases and J shed 0 bases, with 12 bases lying between them. CDR3 sequence: CATRQISNTGELFF. The CDR3 coding sequence is TGCGCCACCCGTCAAATTTCGAACACCGGGGAGCTGTTTTTT.

Note on this clone: The same CDR3 is also encoded by other DNA sequences in this sample. The rearrangement links TRBV29-1 to TRBJ2-5; D is unresolved. This CDR3 comprises 12 residues. The V end lost 6 bases, the J end lost 0 bases, and 8 bases lay between the germline ends. Germline V gives CDR1 SQVTM, CDR2 ANQGSEA. CDR3 amino acids: CSVGGYQETQYF. For the CDR3, the DNA is TGCAGCGTGGGCGGATACCAAGAGACCCAGTACTTC.

As for this clone: This CDR3 is also generated by other DNA sequences in the sample. V is TRBV4-3 and J is TRBJ1-5; the D is unclear. The length of the CDR3 is 13 residues. Per germline, CDR1 LGHNA and CDR2 YSLEER. Trimming removed 0 bases from V and 7 bases from J, with 7 bases in between. The CDR3, as DNA: TGCGCCAGCAGCCAAGAGAGAGGGCAGCCCCAGCATTTT. Amino acid sequence: CASSQERGQPQHF.

The gene calls are TRBV2 and TRBJ2-7, with 10 nucleotides matching TRBD1. With 6 bases clipped from V and 0 bases from J, the junction kept 11 bases outside the gene matches. This CDR3 has 17 amino acids. Germline CDR1 reads SNHLY; CDR2 reads FYNNEI. The CDR3 region has the DNA TGTGCCAGCAGCCGGTTGGGGGGGACAGGGGCCTCCTACGAGCAGTACTTC. This gives the protein CASSRLGGTGASYEQYF. The complete variable domain, with remaining parts taken from reference TRBV2 and TRBJ2-7, reads EPEVTQTPSHQVTQMGQEVILRCVPISNHLYFYWYRQILGQKVEFLVSFYNNEISEKSEIFDDQFSVERPDGSNFTLKIRSTKLEDSAMYFCASSRLGGTGASYEQYFGPGTRLTVT.

The genes are TRBV5-1 and TRBJ2-5; TRBD2 is a possible D gene (6 bases). This CDR3 spans 17 amino acids. Germline loops: CDR1 SGHRS, CDR2 YFSETQ. V lost 5 bases, J lost 1 base, and 21 bases lay in between. CDR3 in amino acids: CASSSGGTIPSQETQYF. In DNA form, the CDR3 reads TGCGCCAGCAGTAGCGGCGGGACCATACCCTCCCAAGAGACCCAGTACTTC.

A word on this clone: Other DNA sequences from this sample encode an identical CDR3 as well. The V gene is TRBV29-1, the J gene TRBJ2-2; 8 bases are a match to TRBD1. This CDR3 is 14 amino acids long. CDR1 and CDR2 from the germline V gene are SQVTM and ANQGSEA. V shed 4 bases, J shed 4 bases, and the junction held 5 bases outside the gene matches. The CDR3 loop reads CSVGQGAGTGELFF. The DNA of the CDR3 is TGCAGCGTTGGTCAGGGGGCAGGCACCGGGGAGCTGTTTTTT.

As for this clone: Other DNA sequences in the same sample also yield this CDR3. This chain uses TRBV5-1 with TRBJ2-7; D is unresolved. The CDR3 has 14 amino acids. V was shortened by 0 bases and J by 3 bases, with 10 bases between the two germline ends. CDR1 and CDR2 (germline): SGHRS, YFSETQ. DNA for the CDR3: TGCGCCAGCAGCTTGGAAGTCGGAAGCTACGAGCAGTACTTC. Amino acids: CASSLEVGSYEQYF.

The chain links TRBV7-8 to TRBJ1-4; D is undetermined. This CDR3 is 14 amino acids long. V gave up 8 bases and J gave up 0 bases, with 10 bases separating them. Germline V CDR1 and CDR2: SGHVS, FQNEAQ. In DNA, the CDR3 is TGTGCCAGCGGCACTATTGCAACTAATGAAAAACTGTTTTTT. The encoded protein is CASGTIATNEKLFF.

The chain couples TRBV6-5 to TRBJ2-7; D might be TRBD1 or TRBD2, each matching 5 bases. CDR1 is MNHEY, CDR2 SVGAGI, per germline. Between the trimmed V and J ends, which lost 6 bases and 4 bases, there was a span of 13 bases. The CDR3 is made up of 13 amino acids. The CDR3 loop is CASSIGETYEQYF. For the CDR3, the DNA is TGTGCCAGCAGCATAGGGGAGACATACGAGCAGTACTTC.

This clone was seen a single time. The J gene is TRBJ2-2, the V gene TRBV5-1; 11 bases match TRBD1. CDR1 is SGHRS and CDR2 is YFSETQ in the germline V gene. The CDR3 has 16 residues. The ends lost 0 bases at V and 6 bases at J; junction bases unmatched: 4. CDR3 sequence (DNA): TGCGCCAGCAGCTTGGAAGGACAGGGGGCGCCCGGGGAGCTGTTTTTT. As protein: CASSLEGQGAPGELFF.

The chain has TRBV4-1 and TRBJ2-2; the match to TRBD2 covers 12 bases. This CDR3 has 16 amino acids. Germline CDR1 reads MGHRA; CDR2 reads YSYEKL. V lost 4 bases, J lost 4 bases, and 4 bases stayed unmatched. The CDR3 reads CASSRGLAGLTGELFF. The CDR3 DNA reads as TGCGCCAGCAGCCGAGGACTAGCGGGACTCACCGGGGAGCTGTTTTTT.

The chain is built from TRBV7-2 and TRBJ2-5, with 9 bases aligning to TRBD2. Germline V gene data show CDR1 as SGHTA and CDR2 as FQGNSA. The CDR3 loop spans 12 amino acids. The J segment lost 6 bases and the V segment lost 11 bases, leaving 7 bases of the junction unmatched. The CDR3 loop reads CAEAREGQTQYF. The CDR3 region has the DNA TGTGCCGAGGCGCGGGAGGGACAGACCCAGTACTTC.

This sequence joins TRBV5-4 and TRBJ2-7; D unresolved. V dropped 3 bases and J dropped 5 bases, with 9 bases sitting between them. The CDR3 sequence is 12 residues long. Germline values: CDR1 SGHNT, CDR2 YYREEE (reference sequence). For the CDR3, the DNA is TGTGCCAGCAGCTCGCTGATCAACGAGCAGTACTTC. Translated: CASSSLINEQYF.

The chain links TRBV5-6 to TRBJ1-6, with a possible D match to TRBD1 (6 bases). CDR1 SGHDT and CDR2 YYEEEE come from the germline V gene. The CDR3 loop spans 14 amino acids. V gave up 3 bases and J gave up 7 bases, with 11 bases separating them. CDR3 protein: CASSWDTGNSPLHF. The CDR3 DNA is TGTGCCAGCAGCTGGGACACAGGGAATTCACCCCTCCACTTT.

This sequence joins TRBV10-1 and TRBJ1-1; D is ambiguous. Trimming removed 3 bases from V and 1 base from J, with 12 bases in between. CDR1 WNHNN and CDR2 SYGVQD come from the germline V gene (reference sequence). CDR3 length: 15 amino acids. CDR3 sequence (DNA): TGCGCCAGCAGTGACTCCGGGATTGGGAACACTGAAGCTTTCTTT. Residues: CASSDSGIGNTEAFF.

J is TRBJ2-2 and V is TRBV6-5; perhaps TRBD2 as D (5 bases). Germline values: CDR1 MNHEY, CDR2 SVGAGI. V lost 3 bases and J lost 0, with 11 bases in between. This CDR3 contains 16 residues. This chain's CDR3 is CASSYSSRANTGELFF. Here the CDR3 DNA reads TGTGCCAGCAGTTATTCATCGAGGGCGAACACCGGGGAGCTGTTTTTT.

The gene calls are TRBV11-2 and TRBJ1-6; D is unclear. Germline V lookup: CDR1 SGHAT, CDR2 FQNNGV. This CDR3 region has 13 residues. Trimming took off 4 bases at V and 7 bases at J, with 8 bases between the two ends. This chain's CDR3 is CASSSSENSPLHF. In nucleotides, the CDR3 is TGTGCCAGCAGCTCCTCAGAAAATTCACCCCTCCACTTT. Based on the CDR3 plus reference TRBV11-2 and TRBJ1-6, the full variable domain is EAGVAQSPRYKIIEKRQSVAFWCNPISGHATLYWYQQILGQGPKLLIQFQNNGVVDDSQLPKDRFSAERLKGVDSTLKIQPAKLEDSAVYLCASSSSENSPLHFGNGTRLTVT.

The chain joins TRBV6-6 to TRBJ2-7; D not certain. The CDR3 is made up of 14 amino acids. The V gene lost 7 bases and the J gene lost 0 bases, with 13 bases spanning the gap. Germline CDR1 reads MNHNY; CDR2 reads SVGAGI (reference sequence). The CDR3 nucleotides read TGTGCCAGCATTCTGGACGCCAGCTCCTACGAGCAGTACTTC. Its translation: CASILDASSYEQYF.

The J gene is TRBJ1-1, the V gene TRBV6-5; possibly TRBD1 for D (5 bases). Germline V gene data show CDR1 as MNHEY and CDR2 as SVGAGI. The CDR3 sequence is 15 residues long. Trimming took 2 bases from V and 4 from J, leaving 14 bases between them. The CDR3 sequence: CASSYDTGVATEAFF. The CDR3 DNA is TGTGCCAGCAGTTACGATACAGGAGTCGCCACTGAAGCTTTCTTT.

DNA of the CDR3: TGTGCCAGCAGTTTAATAGGGATAGTGAATGAGCAGTTCTTC. The encoded protein is CASSLIGIVNEQFF. V gene TRBV28 combines with J gene TRBJ2-1; D remains unclear. Germline values: CDR1 MDHEN, CDR2 SYDVKM. The CDR3 covers 14 residues. The V end was cut by 2 bases, the J end by 7 bases, with 12 bases between.